A single sample gave rise to the 16 T cell receptor beta chains below, sequenced in a study of blood T cell repertoires in COVID-19. Profiled with immunoSEQ multiplex PCR; TCRdb holds only in-frame clones, not every one. Found here are about 80,000 clones, over 80% of them singletons; the top ten hold 7% to 9.5%. Sample: peripheral blood. Every receptor here comes from a human donor in a cohort sampled during active COVID-19.

The J gene is TRBJ1-6, the V gene TRBV28; 8 nucleotides line up with TRBD1. J was trimmed by 9 bases and V by 3 bases; bases with no gene match: 4. The CDR3 contains 14 residues. The germline V gene has CDR1 MDHEN and CDR2 SYDVKM. The CDR3 reads CASSLTGEGSPLHF. The CDR3, as DNA: TGTGCCAGCAGTTTGACAGGGGAGGGTTCACCCCTCCACTTT.

The CDR3 region has the DNA TGTGCCAGCAGCCTTAGGGGGAGGGCAGCGGCGTCCTACGAGCAGTACTTC. Translating it yields CASSLRGRAAASYEQYF. The genes are TRBV7-2 and TRBJ2-7; D may be TRBD2 (7 bases). This CDR3 contains 17 residues. Trimming took off 5 bases at V and 1 base at J, with 21 bases between the two ends. Germline CDR1 reads SGHTA; CDR2 reads FQGNSA.

As regards this clone: The junction shows a germline mismatch at one end, possibly a read error. V and J are TRBV25-1 and TRBJ1-2; D is possibly TRBD1 (5 bases). Germline V lookup: CDR1 MGHDK, CDR2 SYGVNS. The CDR3 extends over 12 amino acids. For the CDR3, the DNA is TGTGCCAGCTCTGACAGTATCTATCGCTACACCTTC. The encoded protein is CASSDSIYRYTF.

V usage is TRBV11-3 and J usage is TRBJ2-1, with 8 bases that match TRBD2. Per the germline V gene, CDR1 is SGHNT and CDR2 is YENEEA. V was pared by 5 bases and J by 4 bases, with 10 bases of the junction left unmatched. This CDR3 comprises 16 residues. The DNA for the CDR3 is TGTGCCAGCAGCAAAGACAGCGGGAGTTCGTACAATGAGCAGTTCTTC. It is translated as CASSKDSGSSYNEQFF.

The chain links TRBV7-3 to TRBJ2-1; 9 bases agree with TRBD2. CDR1 SGHTA and CDR2 FQGTGA come from the germline V gene. The CDR3 sequence is 15 residues long. Losses at the gene ends were 5 bases for V and 8 bases for J; bases not matched to a gene: 10. DNA for the CDR3: TGTGCCAGCAGCCCCGGGACTAGCAGTTACCATGAGCAGTTCTTC. Protein product: CASSPGTSSYHEQFF.

The chain employs TRBV9 and TRBJ2-5, with TRBD2 matching 11 bases. The CDR3 totals 13 residues. Per germline, CDR1 SGDLS and CDR2 YYNGEE. With V trimmed by 3 bases and J by 5 bases, 0 bases remained unmatched. CDR3 sequence reads: CASSASGRETQYF. The CDR3 coding sequence is TGTGCCAGCAGCGCTAGCGGGAGGGAGACCCAGTACTTC.

The chain recombines TRBV6-5 with TRBJ1-6; the match to TRBD1 covers 7 bases. CDR3 length: 15 amino acids. The V and J ends lost 6 bases and 4 bases, in that order; junction bases with no gene match: 6. CDR1 MNHEY and CDR2 SVGAGI come from the germline V gene. CDR3 loop: CASRGGQTYNSPLHF. As DNA, the CDR3 is TGTGCCAGCAGGGGGGGACAGACTTATAATTCACCCCTCCACTTT.

The CDR3 bases are TGCGCCAGCAGCTTGGACAGGGGATCTGGTGGCTACACCTTC. Protein sequence: CASSLDRGSGGYTF. V is TRBV5-1 and J is TRBJ1-2; 7 bases are shared with TRBD1. Germline-derived CDR1 and CDR2 are SGHRS and YFSETQ. CDR3 size: 14 residues. V dropped 0 bases and J dropped 7; count of bases not matched to a gene: 6.

The CDR3 loop is CASSRRGGEGSRSGANVLTF. The CDR3 DNA reads as TGTGCCAGCAGCCGAAGAGGGGGAGAGGGCAGCCGCTCTGGGGCCAACGTCCTGACTTTC. The genes are TRBV6-6 and TRBJ2-6, with D possibly TRBD1 on 6 matching bases. V lost 6 bases and J 0 bases, leaving 24 bases between the germline ends. The CDR3 is 20 residues long. Per the germline V gene, CDR1 is MNHNY and CDR2 is SVGAGI (reference sequence).

The table lists this clone with a few counts. V is TRBV28 and J is TRBJ1-1; possible D gene TRBD1, 5 bases. The CDR3 runs to 14 residues. In germline, CDR1 is MDHEN, CDR2 SYDVKM. With 6 bases removed from V and 5 bases from J, the gap between germline ends came to 16 bases. The CDR3, as DNA: TGTGCCAGCAGGTATACAGGTGGCCGGACTGAAGCTTTCTTT. It codes for CASRYTGGRTEAFF.

The rearrangement uses TRBV19 and TRBJ2-2; possibly TRBD1 for D (6 bases). The germline V gene encodes CDR1 LNHDA and CDR2 SQIVND (reference sequence). V lost 4 bases to trimming and J lost 1 base, with 16 bases between them. The CDR3 runs to 17 residues. For the CDR3, the DNA is TGTGCCAGTAGTACGTTACAGGGATGGGGGAACACCGGGGAGCTGTTTTTT. Its translation: CASSTLQGWGNTGELFF.

The genes are TRBV3-1 (or the pseudogene TRBV3-2) and TRBJ2-7; tentatively, D is TRBD2 (6 bases). Trimming pared 4 bases from V and 4 bases from J, leaving 17 bases between. The CDR3 contains 15 residues. Germline CDR1 reads LGHDT; CDR2 reads YNNKEL (reference sequence). As DNA, the CDR3 is TGTGCCAGCAGCCCCCGCCCGGGGGAAAGGTACGAGCAGTACTTC. Amino acid sequence: CASSPRPGERYEQYF.

The CDR3 is CASSVDVRDTGELFF. CDR3 coding DNA: TGTGCCAGCAGCGTAGACGTTCGGGACACCGGGGAGCTGTTTTTT. The chain employs TRBV9 and TRBJ2-2; unclear D gene. V was shortened by 0 bases and J by 3 bases, with 9 bases between the two germline ends. This CDR3 spans 15 amino acids. The germline CDR1 and CDR2 sequences are SGDLS and YYNGEE. The whole variable domain, filled in from reference TRBV9 and TRBJ2-2, reads DSGVTQTPKHLITATGQRVTLRCSPRSGDLSVYWYQQSLDQGLQFLIQYYNGEERAKGNILERFSAQQFPDLHSELNLSSLELGDSALYFCASSVDVRDTGELFFGEGSRLTVL.

The chain couples TRBV28 to TRBJ1-2; tentatively, D is TRBD1 (5 bases). Germline lookup yields CDR1 MDHEN and CDR2 SYDVKM. The CDR3 is 16 amino acids. With 5 bases removed from V and 4 bases from J, the gap between germline ends came to 20 bases. CDR3 sequence (DNA): TGTGCCAGCAGTCCTACCTTCCCGGGGGACTTCTATGGCTACACCTTC. Amino acid sequence: CASSPTFPGDFYGYTF.

V gene TRBV9 combines with J gene TRBJ2-5; 16 bases match TRBD2. The J segment lost 6 bases and the V segment lost 4 bases, leaving 12 bases of the junction unmatched. Germline V gene sequence: CDR1 SGDLS, CDR2 YYNGEE. The CDR3 is 18 amino acids. CDR3 DNA: TGTGCCAGCAGCCTGGGACTAGCGGGGGGGCCTCTGGAAAAGACCCAGTACTTC. This gives the protein CASSLGLAGGPLEKTQYF.

The chain carries TRBV15 and TRBJ1-1; D unresolved. V lost 0 bases and J lost 1, with 6 bases in between. This CDR3 region has 14 residues. Per germline, CDR1 LNHNV and CDR2 YYDKDF (reference sequence). The chain's CDR3 is CATSRELSNTEAFF. In nucleotides, the CDR3 is TGTGCCACCAGCAGAGAACTTTCGAACACTGAAGCTTTCTTT.